What follows are 7 T cell receptor beta chains derived from one specimen sequenced in a study of T cell responses to AZD1222 COVID-19 vaccine. This table comes from immunoSEQ multiplex PCR, and its TCRdb copy is limited to in-frame clones, with some not included. The sample lists 80,000 or so clones, about 90% occurring once. This material consisted of peripheral blood, taken on day 0 of AZD1222 vaccination. The receptors derive from an adult in good health.

The V gene is TRBV4-1, the J gene TRBJ2-4, with 8 positions matching TRBD1. The CDR3 sequence is 15 residues long. V dropped 4 bases and J dropped 3; count of bases not matched to a gene: 5. Germline V gives CDR1 MGHRA, CDR2 YSYEKL. The CDR3 DNA reads TGCGCCAGCAGCCCGGGGACAGGACTCAAAAACATTCAGTACTTC. Translating it yields CASSPGTGLKNIQYF.

The chain couples TRBV5-5 to TRBJ2-7, with 13 positions matching TRBD2. CDR1 and CDR2 (germline): SGHKS, YYEKEE (reference sequence). CDR3 length: 15 residues. Trimming cost V 4 bases and J 3 bases; bases outside gene matches: 4. The DNA for the CDR3 is TGTGCCAGCAGCCCCGGGACTAGCGGGGTCTACGAGCAGTACTTC. This gives the protein CASSPGTSGVYEQYF.

With respect to this clone: No DNA is shown, since the ends of the CDR3 on it are uncertain; the CDR3 is the one TCRdb lists. The chain combines TRBV6-2 or TRBV6-3 with TRBJ2-7; the D call TRBD2 from the table was never checked on the DNA. The CDR3 is 15 amino acids long, termini counted. CDR1 MNHEY and CDR2 SVGEGT come from the germline V gene. The CDR3 spells CASSSSYSGALEQYF.

CDR3 protein: CASSPSGPTTYEQYF. CDR3 sequence (DNA): TGTGCCAGCTCACCATCCGGACCAACTACCTACGAGCAGTACTTC. The chain joins TRBV18 to TRBJ2-7; D gene unclear. The CDR3 runs to 15 residues. Germline-derived CDR1 and CDR2 are KGHSH and LQKENI. The ends were cut back, 2 bases at V and 2 bases at J, with 13 bases in the middle. The whole variable domain, remainder taken from reference TRBV18 and TRBJ2-7, is NAGVMQNPRHLVRRRGQEARLRCSPMKGHSHVYWYRQLPEEGLKFMVYLQKENIIDESGMPKERFSAEFPKEGPSILRIQQVVRGDSAAYFCASSPSGPTTYEQYFGPGTRLTVT.

The CDR3 DNA is TGCGCCAGCAGCCGCGTGAACACCGGGGAGCTGTTTTTT. Its translation is CASSRVNTGELFF. This chain links TRBV4-1 with TRBJ2-2; D remains ambiguous. The CDR3 has 13 amino acids. With 4 bases removed from V and 1 base from J, the gap between germline ends came to 4 bases. CDR1 and CDR2 from the germline V gene are MGHRA and YSYEKL.

This chain connects TRBV24-1 to TRBJ2-2, with D maybe TRBD2 (6 bases). Germline V gene lookup returns CDR1 KGHDR and CDR2 SFDVKD. Trimming took 12 bases from V and 0 from J, leaving 10 bases between them. The CDR3 has 13 residues. CDR3 sequence reads: CASGTANTGELFF. The CDR3 nucleotides are TGTGCCTCCGGGACTGCGAACACCGGGGAGCTGTTTTTT.

The chain recombines TRBV6-5 with TRBJ1-1, with 7 bases lining up with TRBD1. Germline CDR1 is MNHEY and CDR2 is SVGAGI. The length of the CDR3 is 15 residues. The ends lost 0 bases at V and 1 base at J; junction bases unmatched: 2. The CDR3 DNA sequence: TGTGCCAGCAGTTACTCGGGACAGCGGAACACTGAAGCTTTCTTT. It translates to CASSYSGQRNTEAFF.